The 25 T cell receptor beta chains in this list originate from one sample, sequenced in a study of shared clonotypes between healthy human individuals. Only in-frame clones appear in the TCRdb table, and some are missing; sequencing was by immunoSEQ multiplex PCR. Of around 980,000 clones in the sample, approximately 80% were seen once. The sample consisted of memory CD4+ T cells from PBMCs. Specified subset: CD45RA-negative fraction. The receptors derive from a man aged 18 to 29 in good health. Some clones in this sample may be carry-over from other donors' samples.

The V gene is TRBV7-2, the J gene TRBJ2-5, with 7 bases matching TRBD2. The J segment lost 6 bases and the V segment lost 2 bases, leaving 3 bases of the junction unmatched. Looked up from germline, CDR1 is SGHTA and CDR2 is FQGNSA. The CDR3 runs 13 residues. The CDR3 DNA sequence: TGTGCCAGCAGCTTAAACGGGGGGAAGACCCAGTACTTC. As protein: CASSLNGGKTQYF.

The chain joins TRBV9 to TRBJ1-4; D may be TRBD1 (5 bases). CDR3 length equals 15 residues. V was clipped by 0 bases and J by 8 bases, with 14 bases between them. CDR1 SGDLS and CDR2 YYNGEE come from the germline V gene. The CDR3 protein is CASSVDGTGMEKLFF. CDR3 nucleotide sequence: TGTGCCAGCAGCGTAGATGGGACGGGTATGGAAAAACTGTTTTTT.

The V call is TRBV29-1, the J call TRBJ2-7; a possible D gene is TRBD2 (5 bases). Trimming pared 5 bases from V and 5 bases from J, leaving 25 bases between. The CDR3 sequence is 16 residues long. From germline, CDR1 is SQVTM and CDR2 ANQGSEA. The CDR3 sequence is CSVLSPRHREANEQYF. Here the CDR3 DNA reads TGCAGCGTTCTCTCCCCAAGACACCGGGAAGCCAACGAGCAGTACTTC.

The chain employs TRBV2 and TRBJ1-5; D gene uncertain. Germline CDR1 reads SNHLY; CDR2 reads FYNNEI. V was pared by 3 bases and J by 0 bases, with 12 bases between. The CDR3 loop spans 16 amino acids. The CDR3 is CASSEGQRLSNQPQHF. CDR3 coding DNA: TGTGCCAGCAGTGAGGGTCAGCGTCTTAGCAATCAGCCCCAGCATTTT.

The J gene is TRBJ2-3, the V gene TRBV29-1; 11 bases align to TRBD1. V lost 7 bases to trimming and J lost 3 bases; unmatched junction nucleotides: 6. Per germline, CDR1 SQVTM and CDR2 ANQGSEA. The CDR3 spans 14 residues. Here the CDR3 reads CSGGQGARTDTQYF. CDR3 DNA: TGCAGCGGAGGACAGGGGGCTAGGACAGATACGCAGTATTTT.

The chain carries TRBV7-2 and TRBJ1-3; D is unclear. This CDR3 has 17 amino acids. Germline lookup yields CDR1 SGHTA and CDR2 FQGNSA. Trimming cost V 2 bases and J 0 bases, with 14 bases left between them. CDR3 sequence: CASSLNPSLPSGNTIYF. The CDR3 DNA is TGTGCCAGCAGCTTAAATCCCTCATTGCCCTCTGGAAACACCATATATTTT.

The chain links TRBV1 to TRBJ1-2; the table calls TRBD1, which could not be checked here. TRBV1 is reported as a pseudogene. The CDR3 runs 15 residues. The CDR3 DNA is TGCACCAGCAGCCAAGATTCGCCAGGCCATCTTGGCTACACCTTC. It encodes CTSSQDSPGHLGYTF.

The J gene is TRBJ1-2, the V gene TRBV11-2, with 7 bases identical to TRBD1. Germline CDR1 SGHAT, CDR2 FQNNGV. V lost 1 base, J lost 2 bases, and 1 base stayed unmatched. The CDR3 spans 14 residues. CDR3 sequence: CASSLGDRNYGYTF. The CDR3 region has the DNA TGTGCCAGCAGCTTAGGGGACAGAAACTATGGCTACACCTTC.

The sample holds a few counts of this clone. One junction end does not reproduce the germline sequence, and a read error may be involved. The chain carries TRBV28 and TRBJ1-5; D is ambiguous. In germline, CDR1 is MDHEN, CDR2 SYDVKM. There are 14 residues in the CDR3. As DNA, the CDR3 is TGTGCCGGCAGCGGCCGGACCTTCAATCAGCCCCAGCATTTT. Amino acids: CAGSGRTFNQPQHF.

The chain is built from TRBV6-5 and TRBJ2-1; 9 bases fit TRBD2. Losses at the gene ends were 6 bases for V and 5 bases for J; bases not matched to a gene: 8. CDR1 and CDR2 from the germline V gene are MNHEY and SVGAGI. The CDR3 loop spans 15 amino acids. The CDR3 DNA is TGTGCCAGCAGCCATAGCGGGAGATTTAACAATGAGCAGTTCTTC. The encoded protein is CASSHSGRFNNEQFF.

The chain is built from TRBV18 and TRBJ2-5; D unresolved. Trimming pared 6 bases from V and 4 bases from J, leaving 12 bases between. Per germline, CDR1 KGHSH and CDR2 LQKENI. The CDR3 extends over 13 amino acids. CDR3 loop: CASSLDMTETQYF. For the CDR3, the DNA is TGTGCCAGCTCCCTCGACATGACAGAGACCCAGTACTTC.

In the case of this clone: A clone one base away is much larger, so this may be a read error. The conserved phenylalanine or tryptophan is not found at the CDR3 terminus, so this likely reflects a read error. This chain links TRBV29-1 with TRBJ1-2; D may be TRBD1 (5 bases). The CDR3 extends over 12 amino acids. V was shortened by 5 bases and J by 8 bases, with 15 bases between the two germline ends. Germline CDR1 reads SQVTM; CDR2 reads ANQGSEA. Written as DNA, the CDR3 is TGCAGCGTTATGCCCCCGGAGGGGGGCTACACCCTC. It translates to CSVMPPEGGYTL.

This chain connects TRBV18 to TRBJ2-3; D is unclear. Trimming cost V 2 bases and J 2 bases, with 11 bases left between them. The CDR3 runs 15 residues. Germline-derived CDR1 and CDR2 are KGHSH and LQKENI. The CDR3: CASSPRGFNTDTQYF. CDR3 DNA sequence: TGTGCCAGCTCACCAAGAGGATTCAACACAGATACGCAGTATTTT.

This sequence joins TRBV19 and TRBJ1-4; perhaps TRBD1 as D (6 bases). V lost 6 bases, J lost 8 bases, and 16 bases lay in between. The CDR3 length is 14 residues. Per the germline V gene, CDR1 is LNHDA and CDR2 is SQIVND (reference sequence). The CDR3 reads CASRRQALGEKLFF. The CDR3 nucleotides are TGTGCCAGTAGGAGACAGGCGCTCGGGGAAAAACTGTTTTTT.

The chain uses TRBV9 and TRBJ1-3; D ambiguous. Trimming shortened V by 4 bases and J by 4 bases, and 6 bases separated the two germline ends. CDR3 length: 12 residues. Germline CDR1 reads SGDLS; CDR2 reads YYNGEE. CDR3 loop: CASSPRGNTIYF. The CDR3 nucleotides are TGTGCCAGCAGCCCCCGAGGAAACACCATATATTTT.

The chain carries TRBV18 and TRBJ2-7, with 7 nucleotides matching TRBD1. Looked up from germline, CDR1 is KGHSH and CDR2 is LQKENI. The length of the CDR3 is 12 residues. The junction had 0 bases not matched to a gene; V was cut back by 1 base and J by 6 bases. This chain's CDR3 is CASSPRDSEQYF. DNA of the CDR3: TGTGCCAGCTCACCACGGGACAGCGAGCAGTACTTC.

This clone was picked up a small number of times. A junction boundary mismatches the germline segment, possibly from a read error. V gene TRBV13 combines with J gene TRBJ2-7, with 9 bases identical to TRBD2. The CDR3 has 15 residues. CDR1 and CDR2 from the germline V gene are PRHDT and FYEKMQ (reference sequence). CDR3 nucleotides: TGTGCCTGCAGCTCCCGGCAGCGGGAGGACTACGAGCAGTACTTC. It is translated as CACSSRQREDYEQYF.

This clone showed up just a few times. The chain recombines TRBV2 with TRBJ2-7, with 9 bases identical to TRBD1. The germline V gene encodes CDR1 SNHLY and CDR2 FYNNEI. V lost 1 base, J lost 5 bases, and 9 bases stayed unmatched. This CDR3 is 16 amino acids long. CDR3 DNA sequence: TGTGCCAGCAGTGAAGAGGGAACAGGGGGCGCGGACGAGCAGTACTTC. It translates to CASSEEGTGGADEQYF. The complete variable domain, with remaining parts taken from reference TRBV2 and TRBJ2-7, reads EPEVTQTPSHQVTQMGQEVILRCVPISNHLYFYWYRQILGQKVEFLVSFYNNEISEKSEIFDDQFSVERPDGSNFTLKIRSTKLEDSAMYFCASSEEGTGGADEQYFGPGTRLTVT.

With regard to this clone: A much larger clonotype is one base distant, so this may be a read error. In the same sample, other DNA sequences code for this CDR3. The rearrangement joins TRBV5-1 to TRBJ1-4; D is uncertain. Germline CDR1 is SGHRS and CDR2 is YFSETQ. CDR3 length equals 16 residues. The V gene lost 3 bases and the J gene lost 0 bases, with 12 bases spanning the gap. CDR3 protein: CASSWDRVATNEKLFF. In nucleotides, the CDR3 is TGCGCCAGCAGCTGGGATAGGGTTGCAACTAATGAAAAACTGTTTTTT.

The rearrangement joins TRBV4-2 to TRBJ2-7, with 13 bases aligning to TRBD2. The V segment lost 4 bases and the J segment 4 bases; nucleotides outside the gene matches: 7. This CDR3 region has 16 residues. Germline lookup yields CDR1 LGHNA and CDR2 YNFKEQ. CDR3 nucleotide sequence: TGTGCCAGCAGCCTAAGGACTAGCGGGAGTAGGTACGAGCAGTACTTC. It yields the protein CASSLRTSGSRYEQYF.

This clone turned up a few times. The rearrangement links TRBV5-1 to TRBJ2-5; 8 bases map to TRBD2. The junction had 10 bases not matched to a gene; V was cut back by 4 bases and J by 8 bases. This CDR3 is 14 amino acids long. Germline V CDR1 and CDR2: SGHRS, YFSETQ. CDR3 bases: TGCGCCAGCAGCAAAGCCCAGCGGGAGTCTACCCAGTACTTC. Translation: CASSKAQRESTQYF. Based on the CDR3 plus reference TRBV5-1 and TRBJ2-5, the full variable domain is KAGVTQTPRYLIKTRGQQVTLSCSPISGHRSVSWYQQTPGQGLQFLFEYFSETQRNKGNFPGRFSGRQFSNSRSEMNVSTLELGDSALYLCASSKAQRESTQYFGPGTRLLVL.

Notes on this clone: The sample has other DNA sequences that encode this CDR3 too. The chain joins TRBV6-5 to TRBJ1-1, with 7 nucleotides matching TRBD1. Per the germline V gene, CDR1 is MNHEY and CDR2 is SVGAGI. The CDR3 sequence is 14 residues long. J gave up 5 bases and V 2 bases, and 5 bases lay outside the gene matches. In DNA form, the CDR3 reads TGTGCCAGCAGTTACAGGGGGCTAGGTACTGAAGCTTTCTTT. Translation: CASSYRGLGTEAFF.

This clone has just one count. This chain links TRBV7-9 with TRBJ1-5; D perhaps matches TRBD1 (5 bases). There are 12 residues in the CDR3. The germline V gene has CDR1 SEHNR and CDR2 FQNEAQ (reference sequence). Deletions cut 4 bases from V and 9 bases from J, with 10 bases between. The CDR3 region has the DNA TGTGCCAGCAGCTATGACAGTCTGCCCCAGCATTTT. This sequence encodes CASSYDSLPQHF.

The chain links TRBV9 to TRBJ1-3; D remains unclear. CDR3 size: 13 residues. Trimming took 0 bases from V and 3 from J, leaving 4 bases between them. In germline, CDR1 is SGDLS, CDR2 YYNGEE. The CDR3 is CASSVESGNTIYF. In nucleotides, the CDR3 is TGTGCCAGCAGCGTAGAGAGTGGAAACACCATATATTTT.

This chain uses TRBV20-1 with TRBJ2-7; D might be TRBD1 or TRBD2, each matching 5 bases. Germline V gene data show CDR1 as DFQATT and CDR2 as SNEGSKA (reference sequence). V gave up 5 bases and J gave up 6 bases, with 11 bases separating them. The CDR3 extends over 11 amino acids. In nucleotides, the CDR3 is TGCAGTGCTTCGACTGGGACCGAGCAGTACTTC. It encodes CSASTGTEQYF.